Listed here are 32 T cell receptor beta chains from one sample, sequenced in a study of T cells after yellow fever vaccination. TCRdb ran MiXCR on the 5' RACE reads and lists one entry per CDR3 protein. The sample contains some 340,000 distinct CDR3 sequences, about 10% of which appear only once. This material consisted of CD4+ T cells sorted from PBMCs, taken 45 days after the yellow fever booster vaccination. The receptors come from a man aged 18 to 35 who received the YFV17D yellow fever vaccine.

A few counts support this clonotype. The chain links TRBV11-2 to TRBJ1-2, with 8 bases fitting TRBD1. With V trimmed by 6 bases and J by 2 bases, 11 bases remained unmatched. The germline gives CDR1 SGHAT, CDR2 FQNNGV. This CDR3 has 16 amino acids. CDR3 nucleotides: TGTGCCAGCAGAAGTTCAGAGGACAGGGCAAACTATGGCTACACCTTC. The encoded protein is CASRSSEDRANYGYTF.

This clonotype was counted between two and nine times. The chain links TRBV7-8 to TRBJ1-6; no firm D call. Trimming cost V 5 bases and J 14 bases, with 10 bases left between them. This CDR3 has 11 amino acids. Germline V gene lookup returns CDR1 SGHVS and CDR2 FQNEAQ. The CDR3 bases are TGTGCCAGCAGCGAGGGCGCAGCCCTCCACTTT. It encodes CASSEGAALHF.

This clonotype was seen only a few times. This rearrangement joins TRBV7-2 to TRBJ1-5, with 8 bases aligning to TRBD1. Germline V CDR1 and CDR2: SGHTA, FQGNSA. With V trimmed by 2 bases and J by 3 bases, 9 bases remained unmatched. The CDR3 loop spans 17 amino acids. In DNA, the CDR3 is TGTGCCAGCAGCTTACTACTGACAGGGGTAGACAATCAGCCCCAGCATTTT. Its translation: CASSLLLTGVDNQPQHF.

The sample holds many counts of this clonotype. This sequence joins TRBV5-4 and TRBJ2-6, with D possibly TRBD2 on 6 matching bases. The CDR3 covers 16 residues. With 9 bases removed from V and 0 bases from J, the gap between germline ends came to 16 bases. The germline V gene has CDR1 SGHNT and CDR2 YYREEE (reference sequence). In nucleotides, the CDR3 is TGTGCCACTCATGCGGGGCAGCTCTCTGGGGCCAACGTCCTGACTTTC. The encoded protein is CATHAGQLSGANVLTF.

This clonotype was detected a few times. CDR3 nucleotide sequence: TGCGCCAGCGCCCTTTCCGTCCAAGAGACCCAGTACTTC. This codes for CASALSVQETQYF. J is TRBJ2-5 and V is TRBV4-1; D is unclear. The CDR3 has 13 amino acids. Germline V gene data show CDR1 as MGHRA and CDR2 as YSYEKL. Trimming took off 8 bases at V and 1 base at J, with 11 bases between the two ends.

This chain connects TRBV6-6 to TRBJ2-7, with 7 bases aligning to TRBD1. CDR3 length: 11 residues. The germline V gene has CDR1 MNHNY and CDR2 SVGAGI (reference sequence). Trimming cost V 5 bases and J 7 bases; bases outside gene matches: 2. The chain's CDR3 is CASSPDREQYF. The DNA of the CDR3 is TGTGCCAGCAGTCCGGACAGGGAGCAGTACTTC.

The gene calls are TRBV7-3 and TRBJ1-6; 7 nucleotides align to TRBD1. The CDR3 runs 15 residues. Germline V CDR1 and CDR2: SGHTA, FQGTGA. With V trimmed by 2 bases and J by 6 bases, 4 bases remained unmatched. The CDR3 bases are TGTGCCAGCAGCTTAGCTCGACAGGGTAATTCACCCCTCCACTTT. It translates to CASSLARQGNSPLHF.

The V gene is TRBV9, the J gene TRBJ2-1; tentatively, D is TRBD2 (5 bases). This CDR3 contains 15 residues. V lost 0 bases, J lost 8 bases, and 15 bases lay in between. The germline V gene encodes CDR1 SGDLS and CDR2 YYNGEE. CDR3 bases: TGTGCCAGCAGCGTAGGTGGGGTTTTCGGGGATGAGCAGTTCTTC. Translating gives CASSVGGVFGDEQFF.

The chain employs TRBV2 and TRBJ2-2, with TRBD1 matching over 9 bases. The trim removed 11 bases at V and 1 base at J, leaving 2 bases unmatched. The germline V gene has CDR1 SNHLY and CDR2 FYNNEI. The CDR3 loop spans 13 amino acids. CDR3 in amino acids: CALGQGNTGELFF. CDR3 sequence (DNA): TGTGCCTTGGGACAGGGGAACACCGGGGAGCTGTTTTTT. Supplemented by reference TRBV2 and TRBJ2-2, the full variable domain reads EPEVTQTPSHQVTQMGQEVILRCVPISNHLYFYWYRQILGQKVEFLVSFYNNEISEKSEIFDDQFSVERPDGSNFTLKIRSTKLEDSAMYFCALGQGNTGELFFGEGSRLTVL.

The genes are TRBV20-1 and TRBJ2-1; no firm D call. The germline CDR1 and CDR2 sequences are DFQATT and SNEGSKA (reference sequence). This CDR3 has 15 amino acids. The CDR3 bases are TGCAGCCAAGTGGGCTATCCCCTTCCTTACAATGAGCAGTTCTTC. It encodes CSQVGYPLPYNEQFF.

This clonotype was seen a few times. This chain connects TRBV5-1 to TRBJ1-2, with 8 bases lining up with TRBD1. CDR1 and CDR2 from the germline V gene are SGHRS and YFSETQ. There are 14 residues in the CDR3. The junction had 2 bases not matched to a gene; V was cut back by 1 base and J by 3 bases. CDR3 residues: CASSLSGQDYGYTF. In nucleotides, the CDR3 is TGCGCCAGCAGCTTGTCGGGACAGGACTATGGCTACACCTTC. Full variable domain (remainder filled in from reference TRBV5-1 and TRBJ1-2): KAGVTQTPRYLIKTRGQQVTLSCSPISGHRSVSWYQQTPGQGLQFLFEYFSETQRNKGNFPGRFSGRQFSNSRSEMNVSTLELGDSALYLCASSLSGQDYGYTFGSGTRLTVV.

This clonotype was observed a handful of times. The chain links TRBV4-3 to TRBJ2-7; 7 bases align to TRBD1. The junction had 9 bases not matched to a gene; V was cut back by 5 bases and J by 2 bases. Germline-derived CDR1 and CDR2 are LGHNA and YSLEER. This CDR3 is built from 15 residues. The CDR3 region is CASSVGVTGAYEQYF. The DNA of the CDR3 is TGCGCCAGCAGCGTAGGGGTTACAGGGGCCTACGAGCAGTACTTC.

The chain carries TRBV20-1 and TRBJ2-3; unclear D gene. Trimming took 3 bases from V and 2 from J, leaving 6 bases between them. The CDR3 has 12 residues. Germline V gene lookup returns CDR1 DFQATT and CDR2 SNEGSKA (reference sequence). The CDR3 reads CSARPDTDTQYF. In nucleotides, the CDR3 is TGCAGTGCTAGGCCAGACACAGATACGCAGTATTTT.

This clonotype was picked up many times. The chain links TRBV30 to TRBJ2-5; no reliable D call. In germline, CDR1 is GTSNPN, CDR2 SVGIG (reference sequence). The CDR3 covers 11 residues. Trimming took off 0 bases at V and 5 bases at J, with 4 bases between the two ends. The CDR3 region is CAWSVGETQYF. In DNA, the CDR3 is TGTGCCTGGAGTGTAGGGGAGACCCAGTACTTC.

The rearrangement joins TRBV6-2 or TRBV6-3 to TRBJ1-1, with D hard to call. The length of the CDR3 is 13 residues. V was pared by 1 base and J by 5 bases, with 8 bases between. Germline V gene sequence: CDR1 MNHEY, CDR2 SVGEGT. In DNA form, the CDR3 reads TGTGCCAGCAGTTACTGGTTAGATACTGAAGCTTTCTTT. This translates into CASSYWLDTEAFF.

This clonotype has a count of ten or more. The chain employs TRBV5-1 and TRBJ1-1; D gene ambiguous. Deletions cut 0 bases from V and 0 bases from J, with 9 bases between. This CDR3 has 15 residues. Germline V gives CDR1 SGHRS, CDR2 YFSETQ. The CDR3 region has the DNA TGCGCCAGCAGCTTGGCCGTAGGTCTGAACACTGAAGCTTTCTTT. It yields the protein CASSLAVGLNTEAFF.

The V call is TRBV15, the J call TRBJ2-6; D unclear. V lost 2 bases, J lost 3 bases, and 5 bases lay in between. Germline V gene sequence: CDR1 LNHNV, CDR2 YYDKDF (reference sequence). CDR3 length: 14 residues. The CDR3 loop is CATSRRVGANVLTF. CDR3 bases: TGTGCCACCAGCAGAAGAGTTGGGGCCAACGTCCTGACTTTC.

The chain combines TRBV12-3 or TRBV12-4 with TRBJ2-5; maybe TRBD2 (6 bases). The germline V and J ends were trimmed by 5 bases and 7 bases, with 17 bases remaining between them. This CDR3 is 14 amino acids long. The DNA for the CDR3 is TGTGCCAGCAGTGCGGGGACTCTGCGGCGGACCCAGTACTTC. Translating gives CASSAGTLRRTQYF.

This clonotype was recorded a few times. J is TRBJ2-5 and V is TRBV15; 8 nucleotides align to TRBD1. The CDR3 spans 16 residues. Germline V gene data show CDR1 as LNHNV and CDR2 as YYDKDF (reference sequence). Trimming removed 0 bases from V and 5 bases from J; junction bases left unmatched: 8. Here the CDR3 DNA reads TGTGCCACCAGCAGAGATTGGACAGGGACAAGGGAGACCCAGTACTTC. Residues: CATSRDWTGTRETQYF. Supplemented by reference TRBV15 and TRBJ2-5, the full variable domain reads DAMVIQNPRYQVTQFGKPVTLSCSQTLNHNVMYWYQQKSSQAPKLLFHYYDKDFNNEADTPDNFQSRRPNTSFCFLDIRSPGLGDTAMYLCATSRDWTGTRETQYFGPGTRLLVL.

In the case of this clonotype: Compared with germline, one end of the junction differs, possibly owing to a read error. This sequence joins TRBV4-2 and TRBJ2-1, with D possibly TRBD2 on 6 matching bases. Germline CDR1 reads LGHNA; CDR2 reads YNFKEQ. The CDR3 covers 14 residues. CDR3: CASSHGTFYYEQFF. CDR3 nucleotides: TGTGCCAGCAGCCACGGGACTTTCTACTATGAGCAGTTCTTC.

In its sample, this clonotype was seen a few times. V gene TRBV3-1 combines with J gene TRBJ2-2; D is unclear. This CDR3 has 17 amino acids. Germline V CDR1 and CDR2: LGHDT, YNNKEL (reference sequence). Between the trimmed V and J ends, which lost 1 base and 2 bases, there was a span of 14 bases. CDR3 nucleotide sequence: TGTGCCAGCAGCCAAGCCCTAGGTCGGGTAAACACCGGGGAGCTGTTTTTT. Translating it yields CASSQALGRVNTGELFF.

This clonotype was seen a few times. The V gene is TRBV5-1, the J gene TRBJ2-7, with D possibly matching TRBD2 (5 bases). CDR1 is SGHRS and CDR2 is YFSETQ in the germline V gene. The ends were cut back, 3 bases at V and 6 bases at J, with 16 bases in the middle. The CDR3 sequence is 14 residues long. This CDR3 reads CASSSLSGSGEQYV. DNA for the CDR3: TGCGCCAGCAGCTCCCTCTCGGGATCAGGCGAGCAGTACGTC.

This rearrangement joins TRBV5-4 to TRBJ2-3; D unresolved. The CDR3 has 13 residues. V was cut by 5 bases and J by 2 bases, with 9 bases left in between. Looked up from germline, CDR1 is SGHNT and CDR2 is YYREEE (reference sequence). The DNA for the CDR3 is TGTGCCAGCAGTTTTGGGCTCACAGATACGCAGTATTTT. Its translation is CASSFGLTDTQYF.

This clonotype was found a few times. The rearrangement links TRBV5-1 to TRBJ1-2, with D uncertain. Germline CDR1 is SGHRS and CDR2 is YFSETQ. V dropped 4 bases and J dropped 6 bases, with 16 bases sitting between them. The CDR3 is 14 residues long. The CDR3 region is CASSPREPQDGYTF. CDR3 DNA: TGCGCCAGCAGCCCAAGGGAGCCCCAGGATGGCTACACCTTC.

This clonotype was seen only a few times. The V call is TRBV4-1, the J call TRBJ1-2; D is unclear. V lost 5 bases and J lost 0, with 13 bases in between. Per germline, CDR1 MGHRA and CDR2 YSYEKL. This CDR3 contains 15 residues. The CDR3 DNA follows: TGCGCCAGCAGCTCAGTGGAGGGAACTAACTATGGCTACACCTTC. Encoded protein: CASSSVEGTNYGYTF.

This clonotype was found a few times. The V call is TRBV10-3, the J call TRBJ2-7; TRBD2 agrees at 14 bases. CDR1 is ENHRY, CDR2 SYGVKD, per germline. Trimming at V came to 6 bases and at J to 3 bases, leaving 1 base not matched to a gene. This CDR3 is 14 amino acids long. In nucleotides, the CDR3 is TGTGCCATCAGCGGGACTAGCGGGGGCTACGAGCAGTACGTC. Translated: CAISGTSGGYEQYV.

In its sample, this clonotype was seen a few times. The genes are TRBV6-5 and TRBJ2-7; the match to TRBD1 covers 8 bases. Germline V gene data show CDR1 as MNHEY and CDR2 as SVGAGI. CDR3 size: 15 residues. Losses at the gene ends were 6 bases for V and 4 bases for J; bases not matched to a gene: 11. The CDR3 spells CASRRDRTNYYEQYF. CDR3 DNA sequence: TGTGCCAGCAGACGGGACAGGACTAACTATTACGAGCAGTACTTC.

V is TRBV6-5 and J is TRBJ2-5; 8 bases match TRBD2. Germline CDR1 is MNHEY and CDR2 is SVGAGI. The CDR3 totals 11 residues. Here the CDR3 reads CAAGGEETQYF. CDR3 nucleotide sequence: TGTGCTGCCGGGGGGGAAGAGACCCAGTACTTC.

This clonotype was seen many times. This sequence joins TRBV27 and TRBJ1-2; maybe TRBD1 (5 bases). CDR3 size: 12 residues. CDR1 is MNHEY and CDR2 is SMNVEV in the germline V gene (reference sequence). Trimming left V 5 bases short and J 11 bases short, with 15 bases between. The CDR3 protein is CASSPAGGWYTF. The CDR3 nucleotides are TGTGCCAGCAGTCCGGCCGGGGGGTGGTACACCTTC.

The chain uses TRBV20-1 and TRBJ2-3, with D tentatively TRBD1 (5 bases). Between the trimmed V and J ends, which lost 2 bases and 0 bases, there was a span of 9 bases. Germline V gives CDR1 DFQATT, CDR2 SNEGSKA (reference sequence). The CDR3 runs 14 residues. This chain's CDR3 is CSARKGSSTDTQYF. The CDR3 DNA is TGCAGTGCTAGAAAGGGGTCTAGCACAGATACGCAGTATTTT.

This clonotype was recorded a few times. The rearrangement uses TRBV12-3 or TRBV12-4 and TRBJ1-6; D possibly corresponds to TRBD1 (6 bases). The ends were cut back, 5 bases at V and 9 bases at J, with 17 bases in the middle. CDR3 size: 15 residues. The CDR3 region has the DNA TGTGCCAGCAGTCGTGGGGGTCAAGGGGGTTCACCCCTCCACTTT. Amino acid sequence: CASSRGGQGGSPLHF.

The genes are TRBV20-1 and TRBJ1-2; possible D gene TRBD1, 5 bases. Per germline, CDR1 DFQATT and CDR2 SNEGSKA (reference sequence). Trimming pared 3 bases from V and 2 bases from J, leaving 13 bases between. The CDR3 runs to 14 residues. CDR3 amino acids: CSASRPGDNYGYTF. The CDR3 bases are TGCAGTGCTAGTCGTCCGGGGGACAACTATGGCTACACCTTC.